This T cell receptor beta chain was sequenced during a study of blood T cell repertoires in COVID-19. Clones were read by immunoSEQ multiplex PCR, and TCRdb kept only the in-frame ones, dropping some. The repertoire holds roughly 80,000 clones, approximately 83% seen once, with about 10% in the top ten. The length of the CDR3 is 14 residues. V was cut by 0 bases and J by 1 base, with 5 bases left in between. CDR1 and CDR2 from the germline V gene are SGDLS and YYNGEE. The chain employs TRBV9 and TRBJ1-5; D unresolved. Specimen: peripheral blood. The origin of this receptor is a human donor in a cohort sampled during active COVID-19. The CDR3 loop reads CASSVDGSNQPQHF. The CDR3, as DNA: TGTGCCAGCAGCGTAGACGGGAGCAATCAGCCCCAGCATTTT.